A single sample is the source of the 16 T cell receptor beta chains below, sequenced in a study of T cell changes during pregnancy in multiple sclerosis. Sequenced by immunoSEQ multiplex PCR; TCRdb stores in-frame clones only, minus some. The sample records tens of thousands of clones, more than 75% being singletons. The sample consisted of CD8+ T cells from peripheral blood mononuclear cells, taken after pregnancy. These receptors all come from a female donor in good health, enrolled as a control in a pregnancy study.

The V gene is TRBV5-6, the J gene TRBJ1-1; 7 nucleotides line up with TRBD1. CDR1 and CDR2 (germline): SGHDT, YYEEEE. The ends lost 3 bases at V and 3 bases at J; junction bases unmatched: 2. The CDR3 covers 13 residues. The CDR3: CASSWGQHTEAFF. CDR3 in DNA: TGTGCCAGCAGCTGGGGACAGCACACTGAAGCTTTCTTT.

This chain connects TRBV5-1 to TRBJ1-2; D is ambiguous. V lost 5 bases and J 5 bases, leaving 13 bases between the germline ends. The CDR3 runs to 13 residues. Germline lookup yields CDR1 SGHRS and CDR2 YFSETQ. CDR3 region: CASRFPQAYGYTF. CDR3 DNA sequence: TGCGCCAGCAGGTTTCCACAAGCGTATGGCTACACCTTC. The full variable domain, completed using reference TRBV5-1 and TRBJ1-2, is KAGVTQTPRYLIKTRGQQVTLSCSPISGHRSVSWYQQTPGQGLQFLFEYFSETQRNKGNFPGRFSGRQFSNSRSEMNVSTLELGDSALYLCASRFPQAYGYTFGSGTRLTVV.

J is TRBJ1-1 and V is TRBV7-9, with 7 bases identical to TRBD1. Trimming cost V 5 bases and J 8 bases; bases outside gene matches: 5. Germline V gene sequence: CDR1 SEHNR, CDR2 FQNEAQ (reference sequence). CDR3 size: 12 residues. CDR3 amino acids: CASSRTGIEAFF. CDR3 sequence (DNA): TGTGCCAGCAGCCGGACAGGAATCGAAGCTTTCTTT.

The chain employs TRBV5-4 and TRBJ2-1; D is uncertain. Trimming cost V 2 bases and J 10 bases, with 7 bases left between them. This CDR3 comprises 11 residues. Germline assignment: CDR1 SGHNT and CDR2 YYREEE (reference sequence). The CDR3 loop reads CASSFLLEQFF. DNA of the CDR3: TGTGCCAGCAGCTTCTTGTTGGAGCAGTTCTTC.

The V call is TRBV7-6, the J call TRBJ2-3, with 7 bases lining up with TRBD1. This CDR3 comprises 14 residues. Germline values: CDR1 SGHVS, CDR2 FNYEAQ. V dropped 2 bases and J dropped 4; count of bases not matched to a gene: 3. The CDR3 is CASSLKTGSDTQYF. In DNA form, the CDR3 reads TGTGCCAGCAGCTTAAAGACAGGGTCAGATACGCAGTATTTT.

In its sample, this clone was seen a few times. The J gene is TRBJ1-2, the V gene TRBV19, with 7 positions matching TRBD1. After removal of 7 bases from V and 1 base from J, the junction contained 6 bases not matched to a gene. CDR1 and CDR2 from the germline V gene are LNHDA and SQIVND (reference sequence). The CDR3 has 14 amino acids. The CDR3 here is CASNYRDSNYGYTF. The CDR3 DNA is TGTGCCAGTAACTATCGGGACAGTAACTATGGCTACACCTTC.

The V gene is TRBV4-3, the J gene TRBJ2-5, with a tentative D call TRBD2 (6 bases). Germline assignment: CDR1 LGHNA and CDR2 YSLEER. This CDR3 region has 15 residues. Deletions cut 0 bases from V and 5 bases from J, with 13 bases between. The chain's CDR3 is CASSQDRGVGETQYF. The DNA for the CDR3 is TGCGCCAGCAGCCAAGACCGCGGGGTAGGGGAGACCCAGTACTTC.

V usage is TRBV5-6 and J usage is TRBJ1-5; possibly TRBD1 for D (6 bases). This CDR3 is built from 18 residues. Germline lookup yields CDR1 SGHDT and CDR2 YYEEEE. The V gene lost 1 base and the J gene lost 0 bases, with 17 bases spanning the gap. CDR3: CASSLSGGPSYSNQPQHF. The CDR3 DNA reads TGTGCCAGCAGCTTGTCGGGGGGGCCCTCATATAGCAATCAGCCCCAGCATTTT.

This clone was detected a few times. The chain joins TRBV4-3 to TRBJ2-3, with 7 bases aligning to TRBD1. CDR3 length: 15 amino acids. The ends lost 2 bases at V and 3 bases at J; junction bases unmatched: 5. The germline CDR1 and CDR2 sequences are LGHNA and YSLEER. Written as DNA, the CDR3 is TGCGCCAGCAGCCAATCAGGGGGAGATACAGATACGCAGTATTTT. Encoded protein: CASSQSGGDTDTQYF.

The V call is TRBV4-3, the J call TRBJ1-1; D is uncertain. V lost 7 bases, J lost 3 bases, and 15 bases lay in between. Germline values: CDR1 LGHNA, CDR2 YSLEER. The CDR3 covers 14 residues. The DNA of the CDR3 is TGCGCCAGCACCACGGGATGGTCGGACACTGAAGCTTTCTTT. Its protein is CASTTGWSDTEAFF.

Details on this clone: The CDR3 ends on some other residue instead of the conserved phenylalanine or tryptophan, so this is likely a read error. This chain joins TRBV30 and TRBJ1-2; D unresolved. The CDR3 consists of 15 residues. Germline V gives CDR1 GTSNPN, CDR2 SVGIG (reference sequence). V lost 4 bases, J lost 6 bases, and 21 bases lay in between. CDR3 amino acids: CAWTRLPGSLNGYTL. Written as DNA, the CDR3 is TGTGCCTGGACACGGCTCCCGGGGTCTCTCAATGGCTACACCCTC.

The V and J genes are TRBV7-9 and TRBJ1-1; a weak D match, TRBD1 (5 bases). This CDR3 comprises 13 residues. CDR1 SEHNR and CDR2 FQNEAQ come from the germline V gene (reference sequence). The V and J ends lost 6 bases and 4 bases respectively, with 12 bases between them. CDR3 in amino acids: CASRRERGTEAFF. The CDR3 region has the DNA TGTGCCAGCAGACGGGAGAGGGGCACTGAAGCTTTCTTT.

The V call is TRBV4-3, the J call TRBJ1-1, with a tentative D call TRBD1 (5 bases). This CDR3 has 17 residues. Germline values: CDR1 LGHNA, CDR2 YSLEER. V was trimmed by 0 bases and J by 0 bases, leaving 14 bases between them. Written as DNA, the CDR3 is TGCGCCAGCAGCCAAGATCTCCTTGCGGGGGTGAACACTGAAGCTTTCTTT. Its protein is CASSQDLLAGVNTEAFF.

The chain couples TRBV15 to TRBJ1-2; the D is unclear. The CDR3 extends over 12 amino acids. Germline V lookup: CDR1 LNHNV, CDR2 YYDKDF (reference sequence). V lost 1 base and J lost 7, with 7 bases in between. The DNA of the CDR3 is TGTGCCACCAGCAGAGCGCAGTCTGGCTACACCTTC. This codes for CATSRAQSGYTF.

The chain is built from TRBV4-1 and TRBJ2-7; D is unclear. The CDR3 loop spans 14 amino acids. Trimming pared 1 base from V and 2 bases from J, leaving 9 bases between. From germline, CDR1 is MGHRA and CDR2 YSYEKL. This chain's CDR3 is CASSQVVRPYEQYF. The CDR3 DNA reads TGCGCCAGCAGCCAAGTAGTCAGGCCCTACGAGCAGTACTTC.

The chain recombines TRBV4-3 with TRBJ2-7, with D hard to call. CDR1 is LGHNA and CDR2 is YSLEER in the germline V gene. The CDR3 loop spans 14 amino acids. Trimming removed 0 bases at V and 1 base at J, with 7 bases between. CDR3 region: CASSQDEDSYEQYF. The CDR3 nucleotides read TGCGCCAGCAGCCAAGACGAGGATTCCTACGAGCAGTACTTC.